This T cell receptor (beta chain) was sequenced in a study of CD8 T cells in Susac syndrome. A quantity of roughly 0.5 to 1 ug RNA underwent reverse transcription using random hexamers. An immunoSEQ multiplex PCR amplified TCR beta CDR3 over 54 Vbeta and 13 Jbeta. TCRdb re-called the immunoSEQ multiplex PCR reads with MiXCR, one entry per CDR3 protein. In the table there are 50,000 or so distinct CDR3 sequences, approximately 93% of which are singletons. Germline CDR1 is SEHNR and CDR2 is FQNEAQ (reference sequence). The CDR3 has 16 residues. Trimming removed 1 base at V and 4 bases at J, with 13 bases between.

The V and J genes are TRBV7-9 and TRBJ2-2; D may be TRBD1 or TRBD2 (5 bases each). The sequence was obtained from a human donor with multiple sclerosis. The sample was CD8+ T cells from PBMCs. CDR3 in DNA: TGTGCCAGCAGCTTAGGCCGGGACGGCATCACCGGGGAGCTGTTTTTT. Amino acid sequence: CASSLGRDGITGELFF.